Following are 3 T cell receptor beta chains from one sample sequenced in a study of response to subunit inactivated influenza vaccine. A single record per CDR3 protein comes from TCRdb applying MiXCR to the RT-PCR reads. The sample contains approximately 160,000 distinct CDR3 sequences, approximately 12% of which appear only once. This sample comprised CD8+ T cells sorted from PBMCs, obtained around 2 years after vaccination. The receptors stem from a man in his fifties or sixties who received an inactivated influenza vaccine.

V is TRBV4-3 and J is TRBJ1-1; weak D call: TRBD1 (5 bases). V was shortened by 0 bases and J by 5 bases, with 13 bases between the two germline ends. This CDR3 region has 15 residues. Germline CDR1 is LGHNA and CDR2 is YSLEER. The CDR3 DNA sequence: TGCGCCAGCAGCCAAGATCTGGGGGATGGTACTGAAGCTTTCTTT. It is translated as CASSQDLGDGTEAFF.

CDR3 in DNA: TGTGCCAGCAGCTTAGCGAGGATGACAGGACAATACGAGCAGTACTTC. This sequence encodes CASSLARMTGQYEQYF. The gene calls are TRBV7-6 and TRBJ2-7, with D maybe TRBD1 (6 bases). V was trimmed by 0 bases and J by 4 bases, leaving 16 bases between them. This CDR3 contains 16 residues. CDR1 SGHVS and CDR2 FNYEAQ come from the germline V gene.

This clonotype has ten or more counts. The V call is TRBV12-3 or TRBV12-4, the J call TRBJ2-7; 10 positions match TRBD1. V lost 3 bases to trimming and J lost 3 bases; unmatched junction nucleotides: 2. The length of the CDR3 is 14 residues. CDR3 sequence reads: CASSFGQGGYEQYF. As DNA, the CDR3 is TGTGCCAGCAGTTTTGGACAGGGGGGCTACGAGCAGTACTTC.